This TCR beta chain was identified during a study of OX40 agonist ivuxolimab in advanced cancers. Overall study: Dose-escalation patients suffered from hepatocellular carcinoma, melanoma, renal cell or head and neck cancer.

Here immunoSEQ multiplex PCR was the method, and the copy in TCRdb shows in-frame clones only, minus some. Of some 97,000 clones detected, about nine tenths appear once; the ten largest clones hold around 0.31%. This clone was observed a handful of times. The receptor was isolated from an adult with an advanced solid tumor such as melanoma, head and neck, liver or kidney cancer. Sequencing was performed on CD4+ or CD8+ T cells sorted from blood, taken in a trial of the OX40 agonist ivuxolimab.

CDR3 DNA: TGTGCCAGCAGTTACACAGGGGGCGGCTACACCTTC. As protein: CASSYTGGGYTF. The V call is TRBV6-5, the J call TRBJ1-2; 9 bases are shared with TRBD1. J was trimmed by 8 bases and V by 2 bases; bases with no gene match: 0. The CDR3 runs to 12 residues. Germline V gives CDR1 MNHEY, CDR2 SVGAGI.